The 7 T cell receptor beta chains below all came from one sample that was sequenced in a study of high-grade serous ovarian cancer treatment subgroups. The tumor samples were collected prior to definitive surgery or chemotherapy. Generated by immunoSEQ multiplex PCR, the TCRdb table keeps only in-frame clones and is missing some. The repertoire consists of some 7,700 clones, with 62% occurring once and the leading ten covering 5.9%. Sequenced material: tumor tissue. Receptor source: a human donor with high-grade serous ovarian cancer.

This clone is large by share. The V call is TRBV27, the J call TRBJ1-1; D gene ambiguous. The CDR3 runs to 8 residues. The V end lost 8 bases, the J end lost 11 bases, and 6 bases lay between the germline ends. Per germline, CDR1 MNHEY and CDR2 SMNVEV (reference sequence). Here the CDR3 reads CASSDAFF. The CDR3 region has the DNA TGTGCCAGCTCGGACGCTTTCTTT.

The CDR3 nucleotides are TGTGCCAGCAGCTTAGTCTCGACAGGTGGCTCCTACGAGCAGTACTTC. This sequence encodes CASSLVSTGGSYEQYF. The chain joins TRBV7-2 to TRBJ2-7, with D tentatively TRBD1 (6 bases). Germline V gene sequence: CDR1 SGHTA, CDR2 FQGNSA. CDR3 length: 16 residues. Trimming cost V 1 base and J 0 bases, with 13 bases left between them.

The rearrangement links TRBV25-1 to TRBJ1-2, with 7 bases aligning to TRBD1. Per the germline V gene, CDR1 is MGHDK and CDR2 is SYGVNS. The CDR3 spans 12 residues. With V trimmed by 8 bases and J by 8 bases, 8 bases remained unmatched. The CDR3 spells CASHRGSEGYTF. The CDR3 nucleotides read TGTGCCAGCCACAGGGGCTCGGAAGGCTACACCTTC.

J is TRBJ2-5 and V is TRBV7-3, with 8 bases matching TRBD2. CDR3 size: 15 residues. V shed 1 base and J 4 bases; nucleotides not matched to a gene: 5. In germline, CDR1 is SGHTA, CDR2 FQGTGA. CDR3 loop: CASSLIPGGGETQYF. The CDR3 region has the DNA TGTGCCAGCAGCTTAATCCCGGGAGGGGGAGAGACCCAGTACTTC.

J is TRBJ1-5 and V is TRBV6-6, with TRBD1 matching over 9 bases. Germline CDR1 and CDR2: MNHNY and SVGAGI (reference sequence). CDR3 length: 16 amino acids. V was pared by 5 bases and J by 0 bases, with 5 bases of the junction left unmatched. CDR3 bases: TGTGCCAGCAGTCCCGGGACAGGGTTTAGCAATCAGCCCCAGCATTTT. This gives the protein CASSPGTGFSNQPQHF.

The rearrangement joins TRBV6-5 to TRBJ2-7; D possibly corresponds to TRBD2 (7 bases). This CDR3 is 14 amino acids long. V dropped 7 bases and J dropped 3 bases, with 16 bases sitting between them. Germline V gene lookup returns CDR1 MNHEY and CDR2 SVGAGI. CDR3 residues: CASKGGPRDYEQYF. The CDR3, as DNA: TGTGCCAGCAAGGGGGGGCCTCGGGACTACGAGCAGTACTTC.

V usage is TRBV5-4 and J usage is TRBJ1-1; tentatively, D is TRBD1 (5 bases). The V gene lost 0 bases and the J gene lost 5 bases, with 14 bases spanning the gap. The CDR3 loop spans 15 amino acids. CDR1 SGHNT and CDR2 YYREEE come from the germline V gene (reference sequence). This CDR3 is CASSLVGPGGTEAFF. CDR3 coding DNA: TGTGCCAGCAGCTTGGTTGGACCCGGGGGGACTGAAGCTTTCTTT.